Presented here are 10 T cell receptor beta chains from one specimen sequenced in a study of CD8 T cells in ankylosing spondylitis. Antigen specificity for these receptors is unknown. TCRdb called the 5' RACE reads again in MiXCR, with one record for every CDR3 protein. In the table there are 750,000 to 850,000 distinct CDR3 sequences, roughly 10% of which are singletons. The study, taken as a whole, reports: It appeared that ankylosing spondylitis blood was characterized by a TCR beta motif of eight highly homologous variants.

Sequenced input: blood, either unsorted or a sorted T cell fraction (not recorded which). Every receptor here comes from a male donor with ankylosing spondylitis.

The chain employs TRBV19 and TRBJ2-3, with 11 bases aligning to TRBD2. Germline CDR1 reads LNHDA; CDR2 reads SQIVND (reference sequence). The CDR3 loop spans 13 amino acids. The trim removed 10 bases at V and 3 bases at J, leaving 3 bases unmatched. The CDR3: CATGTSGTDTQYF. CDR3 bases: TGTGCCACCGGGACTAGCGGAACAGATACGCAGTATTTT.

This clonotype was detected many times. The V gene is TRBV2, the J gene TRBJ1-2; D is uncertain. The CDR3 totals 11 residues. The V end lost 7 bases, the J end lost 8 bases, and 11 bases lay between the germline ends. Per germline, CDR1 SNHLY and CDR2 FYNNEI. The CDR3 protein is CASTDRWGYTF. Written as DNA, the CDR3 is TGTGCCAGCACCGATCGTTGGGGCTACACCTTC.

This clonotype was detected a few times. The chain couples TRBV6-1 to TRBJ1-3, with 7 bases matching TRBD1. V trimming: 7 bases; J trimming: 1 base; junction bases outside the gene matches: 10. The V gene's germline CDR1 is MNHNS and CDR2 SASEGT. There are 16 residues in the CDR3. Here the CDR3 DNA reads TGTGCCAGCACAGCCGGGACAGACTTTTCTGGAAACACCATATATTTT. Amino acids: CASTAGTDFSGNTIYF.

The chain joins TRBV30 to TRBJ2-1; D ambiguous. V lost 1 base and J 10 bases, leaving 8 bases between the germline ends. CDR3 length: 11 residues. CDR1 and CDR2 from the germline V gene are GTSNPN and SVGIG (reference sequence). The CDR3 region has the DNA TGTGCCTGGAGTGCGGCCGGGGAGCAGTTCTTC. This codes for CAWSAAGEQFF.

This rearrangement joins TRBV30 to TRBJ2-7; 7 bases line up with TRBD1. CDR3 length equals 13 residues. J was trimmed by 5 bases and V by 2 bases; bases with no gene match: 6. From germline, CDR1 is GTSNPN and CDR2 SVGIG (reference sequence). The CDR3 DNA sequence: TGTGCCTGGAGTTCGGGGACAGTCGACGAGCAGTACTTC. It encodes CAWSSGTVDEQYF.

The rearrangement links TRBV5-1 to TRBJ2-2; D gene uncertain. CDR1 and CDR2 (germline): SGHRS, YFSETQ. Trimming took 0 bases from V and 0 from J, leaving 9 bases between them. The CDR3 loop spans 16 amino acids. CDR3 sequence: CASSLGSNANTGELFF. The CDR3 DNA is TGCGCCAGCAGCTTGGGTTCCAACGCGAACACCGGGGAGCTGTTTTTT.

V gene TRBV6-1 combines with J gene TRBJ2-2; D unclear. The germline CDR1 and CDR2 sequences are MNHNS and SASEGT. V lost 8 bases and J 6 bases, leaving 13 bases between the germline ends. The CDR3 is made up of 13 amino acids. DNA of the CDR3: TGTGCCAGCGGTCGGCCGGGCGCCGGGGAGCTGTTTTTT. This gives the protein CASGRPGAGELFF.

The sample holds a few counts of this clonotype. The chain uses TRBV2 and TRBJ1-6, with D unclear. The CDR3 is made up of 11 amino acids. V gave up 4 bases and J gave up 10 bases, with 5 bases separating them. Germline V gene lookup returns CDR1 SNHLY and CDR2 FYNNEI. The CDR3 bases are TGTGCCAGCAGTGGTCGCTCACCCCTCCACTTT. The encoded protein is CASSGRSPLHF.

This clonotype has ten or more counts. V and J are TRBV29-1 and TRBJ2-7, with 7 nucleotides matching TRBD1. The CDR3 runs to 14 residues. Losses at the gene ends were 6 bases for V and 3 bases for J; bases not matched to a gene: 11. Germline CDR1 is SQVTM and CDR2 is ANQGSEA. This CDR3 reads CSVIQGSAYYEQYF. Here the CDR3 DNA reads TGCAGCGTAATACAGGGGTCGGCTTACTACGAGCAGTACTTC.

The gene calls are TRBV6-2 or TRBV6-3 and TRBJ2-3; 7 bases map to TRBD2. CDR3 size: 15 residues. Germline loops: CDR1 MNHEY, CDR2 SVGEGT. With V trimmed by 6 bases and J by 5 bases, 11 bases remained unmatched. CDR3 in amino acids: CASSSPGTTGDTQYF. CDR3 DNA: TGTGCCAGCAGCTCCCCCGGGACTACAGGAGATACGCAGTATTTT.